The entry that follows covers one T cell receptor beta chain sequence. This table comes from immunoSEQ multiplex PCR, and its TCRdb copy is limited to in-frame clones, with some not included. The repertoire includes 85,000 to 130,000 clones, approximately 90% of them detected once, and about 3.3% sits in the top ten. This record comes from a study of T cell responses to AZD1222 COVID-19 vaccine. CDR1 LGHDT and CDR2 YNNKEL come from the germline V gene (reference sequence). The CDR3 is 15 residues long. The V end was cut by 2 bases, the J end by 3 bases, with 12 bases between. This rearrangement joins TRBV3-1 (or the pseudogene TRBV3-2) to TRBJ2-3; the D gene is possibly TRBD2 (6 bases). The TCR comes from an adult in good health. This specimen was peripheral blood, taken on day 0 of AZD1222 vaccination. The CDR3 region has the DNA TGTGCCAGCAGCCAACCCTCCCGGGGGACAGATACGCAGTATTTT. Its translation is CASSQPSRGTDTQYF.